The rows below give T cell receptor beta chains drawn from one sample of a study of blood T cell repertoires in COVID-19. The assay was immunoSEQ multiplex PCR, and TCRdb's table has in-frame clones only and misses some. Among roughly 90,000 clones listed, roughly 80% were seen once. The sequencing sample was made of peripheral blood. The receptor set was obtained from a woman older than 75 with active or convalescent COVID-19. CDR3s include the opening cysteine and the closing phenylalanine or tryptophan. A D gene is named only where the DNA matches it firmly. Clone size is given for some rows only: seen once, a few or many times, or a class if the clone is expanded.

v_call	d_call	j_call	clone_size	cdr3_nt	cdr3_aa
TRBV11-1	.	TRBJ2-5	.	TGTGCCAGCAGTTCGAGGGCGTCTGGGGAGACCCAGTACTTC	CASSSRASGETQYF
TRBV28	.	TRBJ1-2	few	TGTGCCAGCAGTTTAATGGGGGGCTATGGCTACACCTTC	CASSLMGGYGYTF
TRBV2	.	TRBJ1-5	.	TGTGCCAGCAGTACCCAGGGGTTTCAGCCCCAGCATTTT	CASSTQGFQPQHF
TRBV6-1	.	TRBJ2-2	few	TGTGCCAGCAGTGAACAGGGTAGCACCGGGGAGCTGTTTTTT	CASSEQGSTGELFF
TRBV5-1	.	TRBJ2-5	.	TGCGCCAGCAGCAGGAGGACGGACCATAGGGAGACCCAGTACTTC	CASSRRTDHRETQYF
TRBV28	TRBD1	TRBJ2-1	once	TGTGCCAGCAGCTCCGGAGGACAGGGTGACAATGAGCAGTTCTTC	CASSSGGQGDNEQFF
TRBV4-3	.	TRBJ2-1	.	TGCGCCAGCAGCCAGAGTATGGGCGTCCATGGGAATGAGCAGTTCTTC	CASSQSMGVHGNEQFF
TRBV7-6	.	TRBJ1-6	.	TGTGCCAGCAGCCCAAGGACTCTCGGCTCACCCCTCCACTTT	CASSPRTLGSPLHF
TRBV10-3	.	TRBJ1-1	.	TGTGCCATCAGTGGGGGCTGGACCACTGAAGCTTTCTTT	CAISGGWTTEAFF
TRBV11-3	TRBD2	TRBJ2-3	once	TGTGCCAGCAGCTTAGGAGTAGCGGGGCCAGATACGCAGTATTTT	CASSLGVAGPDTQYF
TRBV9	.	TRBJ2-1	once	TGTGCCAGCAGCGTATCGTCCGGGGATGAGCAGTTCTTC	CASSVSSGDEQFF
TRBV19	TRBD1	TRBJ1-6	.	TGTGCCAGTAGGCTTCTGGCCGTGGGACAGAATAATTCACCCCTCCACTTT	CASRLLAVGQNNSPLHF
TRBV7-8	TRBD1	TRBJ1-6	.	TGTGCCAGCAGCTTGAATGCAGGACAGGATAATTCACCCCTCCACTTT	CASSLNAGQDNSPLHF
TRBV4-3	TRBD2	TRBJ2-1	few	TGCGCCAGCAGCCAAGGGGTGCTAGCGGGAGTCGATGAGCAGTTCTTC	CASSQGVLAGVDEQFF
TRBV7-9	.	TRBJ1-1	.	TGTGCCAGCAGCTTAACCTCACCCAGGTCGGACACTGAAGCTTTCTTT	CASSLTSPRSDTEAFF
TRBV19	.	TRBJ1-5	many	TGTGCCAGCTCACAGGGTTTCCAGCCCCAGCATTTT	CASSQGFQPQHF
TRBV6-2/TRBV6-3	TRBD1	TRBJ1-2	.	TGTGCCAGCAGTTACAAGACCCTCCGGACAGGGCATGGCTACACCTTC	CASSYKTLRTGHGYTF
TRBV7-2	TRBD2	TRBJ2-3	.	TGTGCCAGCAGCCCCCGTAGCGGGAGGGCCCCAGATACGCAGTATTTT	CASSPRSGRAPDTQYF
TRBV11-2	TRBD1	TRBJ2-1	.	TGTGCCAGCAGCTCGAACTCGATGGACAGGGGACTTTTCTTC	CASSSNSMDRGLFF
TRBV19	.	TRBJ1-4	.	TGTGCCAGCGTAAACAGGGACACAACTAATGAAAAACTGTTTTTT	CASVNRDTTNEKLFF
TRBV6-2/TRBV6-3	.	TRBJ2-3	.	TGTGCCAGCAGTGGCACAGGGATAGATACGCAGTATTTT	CASSGTGIDTQYF
TRBV24-1	.	TRBJ2-3	.	TGTGCCACCAGTGATTTCGAGGCCCCTGGGTTGTATACGCAGTATTTT	CATSDFEAPGLYTQYF
TRBV6-6	TRBD1	TRBJ1-2	.	TGTGCCAGCAGGACCAGCGACAGGGCTAACTATGGCTACACCTTC	CASRTSDRANYGYTF
TRBV5-1	.	TRBJ2-5	.	TGCGCCAGCAGAGGTTCCCGGGGGGAGACCCAGTACTTC	CASRGSRGETQYF
TRBV7-6	.	TRBJ2-2	few	TGTGCCAGCAGCTTCTCATTAGCGGAACAGAACACCGGGGAGCTGTTTTTT	CASSFSLAEQNTGELFF
TRBV6-5	.	TRBJ1-2	.	TGTGCCAGCAGTACATTCAGGGGCCCTAACTATGGCTACACCTTC	CASSTFRGPNYGYTF
TRBV5-1	.	TRBJ2-5	few	TGCGCCAGCAGCTCACAAGAGACCCAGTACTTC	CASSSQETQYF
TRBV18	TRBD2	TRBJ2-7	.	TGTGCCAGCTCACCCTCTATGACTAGCGGGAGCTACGAGCAGTACTTC	CASSPSMTSGSYEQYF
TRBV18	.	TRBJ2-4	.	TGTGCCAGCTCACCAGCGTCCTTGCGGGCCCTAGGCATTCAGTACTTC	CASSPASLRALGIQYF
TRBV11-3	.	TRBJ1-1	.	TGTGCCAGCAGCTTAGTCAGGGAAACTGAAGCTTTCTTT	CASSLVRETEAFF
TRBV11-1	.	TRBJ2-1	.	TGTGCCAGCAGCTTACTAGGGGACAATGAGCAGTTCTTC	CASSLLGDNEQFF
TRBV3-1/TRBV3-2	TRBD1	TRBJ2-5	once	TGTGCCAGCATTACGGACAGGGGGCGCGGAGAGACCCAGTACTTC	CASITDRGRGETQYF
TRBV7-8	.	TRBJ2-1	.	TGTGCCAGCAGCTTAGCCTCCGGGAGCTCCTACAATGAGCAGTTCTTC	CASSLASGSSYNEQFF
TRBV5-6	TRBD1	TRBJ1-2	.	TGTGCCAGCAGCCCCGTACAGGGGGCCATAACCCCCAATAACTATGGCTACACCTTC	CASSPVQGAITPNNYGYTF
TRBV28	.	TRBJ1-5	.	TGTGGCGGGTCCAGTTATAGCAATCAGCCCCAGCATTTT	CGGSSYSNQPQHF
TRBV27	.	TRBJ2-5	once	TGTGCCAGCAGTTTCTCAGGGGGGCAAGAGACCCAGTACTTC	CASSFSGGQETQYF
TRBV9	.	TRBJ1-1	.	TGTGCCAGCAGCCCCCTTGCTGAAGCTTTCTTT	CASSPLAEAFF
TRBV5-1	TRBD1	TRBJ2-5	.	TGCGCCAGCAGCCTATACGGACAGGGGGCCTACGAGACCCAGTACTTC	CASSLYGQGAYETQYF
TRBV4-1	.	TRBJ2-5	.	TGCGCCAGCAGCCAAGAGAGGACAATCCAAGAGACCCAGTACTTC	CASSQERTIQETQYF
TRBV28	TRBD1	TRBJ1-5	.	TGTGCCAGCAGTTCTGGACAGGGCCCAAGTCAGCCCCAGCATTTT	CASSSGQGPSQPQHF
TRBV4-3	TRBD1	TRBJ1-4	.	TGCGCCAGCAGCCAAGGTTCGGGCAGGGGGAGTGAAAAACTGTTTTTT	CASSQGSGRGSEKLFF
TRBV10-3	TRBD2	TRBJ2-7	once	TGTGCCATCAGTGAAGGGCTAGCGGGGGCGGGGCCCTACGAGCAGTACTTC	CAISEGLAGAGPYEQYF
TRBV9	.	TRBJ1-1	.	TGTGCCAGCAGCGTAGTTGATCAGGGTTCTGATGAAGCTTTCTTT	CASSVVDQGSDEAFF
TRBV19	.	TRBJ2-7	.	TGTGCCAGTAGTTCCTCACAGACAGGTATCTACGAGCAGTACTTC	CASSSSQTGIYEQYF
TRBV7-7	.	TRBJ2-1	.	TGTGCTAGCAGCCGTGACTATTACAATGAGCAGTTCTTC	CASSRDYYNEQFF
TRBV24-1	.	TRBJ2-7	.	TGTGCCACCAGTGATCCTGGGACAACCTACGAGCAGTACTTC	CATSDPGTTYEQYF
TRBV14	TRBD1	TRBJ1-1	once	TGTGCCAGCAGCTCCCGGACAGGGAGCAGAGCTTTCTTT	CASSSRTGSRAFF
TRBV29-1	.	TRBJ1-4	.	TGCAGCGTTGAAGGGGGCTCCCGGGAAAAACTGTTTTTT	CSVEGGSREKLFF
TRBV7-3	.	TRBJ1-5	.	TGTGCCAGCAGCCCAGGTCCCAATAGGCCCCAGCATTTT	CASSPGPNRPQHF
TRBV7-8	TRBD2	TRBJ2-5	once	TGTGCCAGCAGACAAACTAGCGCGGAGACCCAGTACTTC	CASRQTSAETQYF
TRBV11-3	.	TRBJ1-1	few	TGTGCCAGCAGCTTAGGAGGAGTACAAGAAGCTTTCTTT	CASSLGGVQEAFF